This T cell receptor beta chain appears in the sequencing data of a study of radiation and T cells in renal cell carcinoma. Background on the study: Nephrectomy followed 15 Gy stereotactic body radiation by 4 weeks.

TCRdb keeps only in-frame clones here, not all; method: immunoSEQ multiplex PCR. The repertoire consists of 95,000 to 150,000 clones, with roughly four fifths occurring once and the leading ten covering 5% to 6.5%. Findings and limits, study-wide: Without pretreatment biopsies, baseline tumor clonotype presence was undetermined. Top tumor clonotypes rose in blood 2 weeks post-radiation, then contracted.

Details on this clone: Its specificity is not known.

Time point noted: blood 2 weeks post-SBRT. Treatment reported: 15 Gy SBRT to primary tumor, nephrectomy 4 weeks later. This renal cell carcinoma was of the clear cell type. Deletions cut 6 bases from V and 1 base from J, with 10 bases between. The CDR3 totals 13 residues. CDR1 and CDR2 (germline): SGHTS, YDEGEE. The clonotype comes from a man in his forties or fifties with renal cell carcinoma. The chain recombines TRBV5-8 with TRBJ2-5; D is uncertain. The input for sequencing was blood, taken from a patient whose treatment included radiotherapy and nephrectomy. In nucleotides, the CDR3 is TGTGCCAGCAACTTAGGCAGCCAAGAGACCCAGTACTTC. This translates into CASNLGSQETQYF.